The sample holds many counts of the clone carrying this TCR beta chain. The data belong to a study of control samples from healthy donors and cancer patients. Clones were read by immunoSEQ multiplex PCR, and TCRdb kept only the in-frame ones, dropping some. This sample carries some 130,000 clones, 92% of them seen once, and the ten largest clones take 5.5% to 7%. Sequences were obtained from blood. The sequence came from a man between 18 and 29 years old in good health.

The CDR3 DNA reads as TGTGCCTGGAGTAGGGGGGCCGGGGACGAGCAGTACTTC. It yields the protein CAWSRGAGDEQYF. The rearrangement links TRBV30 to TRBJ2-7, with D tentatively TRBD1 or TRBD2 (6 bases each). V lost 2 bases to trimming and J lost 5 bases, with 13 bases between them. Germline CDR1 reads GTSNPN; CDR2 reads SVGIG (reference sequence). The CDR3 extends over 13 amino acids. Variable domain in full (rest from reference TRBV30 and TRBJ2-7): SQTIHQWPATLVQPVGSPLSLECTVEGTSNPNLYWYRQAAGRGLQLLFYSVGIGQISSEVPQNLSASRPQDRQFILSSKKLLLSDSGFYLCAWSRGAGDEQYFGPGTRLTVT.